Sequencing of this TCR beta chain was carried out in a study of blood T cells in healthy people across ages. Notes on the study in general: The diversity estimates, figures obtained from one million T cells, were considered underestimates. CMV status of donors was unknown, possibly confounding expanded clonotype changes. The study found more naive CD4+ cells and higher diversity in long-lived than aged donors.

The use of a sample-barcoded 5' primer and a J-beta primer mix characterized a second PCR of roughly 6 to 11 cycles. At least 2.5 million CDR3-containing paired-end reads were obtained per sample. TCRdb re-called the 5' RACE reads with MiXCR, one entry per CDR3 protein. Among around 690,000 distinct CDR3 sequences, approximately 50% were seen once, and the ten largest hold approximately 40%. The CDR3 totals 14 residues. CDR1 is DFQATT and CDR2 is SNEGSKA in the germline V gene (reference sequence). V shed 3 bases and J shed 2 bases, with 14 bases lying between them. This clonotype was counted between two and nine times. As yet, its antigen is unknown.

The sequence was obtained from a man aged 55 to 70 in good health. Material: blood. V is TRBV20-1 and J is TRBJ2-7, with a tentative D call TRBD2 (7 bases). The chain's CDR3 is CSASSGDYPYEQYF. Here the CDR3 DNA reads TGCAGTGCTAGTTCAGGGGACTATCCCTACGAGCAGTACTTC.